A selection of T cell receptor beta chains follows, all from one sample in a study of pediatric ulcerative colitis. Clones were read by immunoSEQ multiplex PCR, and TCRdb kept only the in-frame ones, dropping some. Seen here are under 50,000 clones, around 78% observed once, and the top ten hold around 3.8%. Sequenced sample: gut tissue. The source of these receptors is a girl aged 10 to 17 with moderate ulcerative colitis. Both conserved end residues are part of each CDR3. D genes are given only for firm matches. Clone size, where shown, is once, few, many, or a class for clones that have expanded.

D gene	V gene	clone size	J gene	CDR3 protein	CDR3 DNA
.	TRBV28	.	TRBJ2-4	CASSPVSLAKNIQYF	TGTGCCAGCAGTCCGGTTAGTTTGGCCAAAAACATTCAGTACTTC
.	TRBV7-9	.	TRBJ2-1	CASRHPVPIKDEQFF	TGTGCCAGCAGACATCCAGTTCCCATTAAAGATGAGCAGTTCTTC
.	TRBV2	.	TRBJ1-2	CASSPFGKGGSYGYTF	TGTGCCAGCAGCCCCTTTGGTAAGGGGGGATCCTATGGCTACACCTTC
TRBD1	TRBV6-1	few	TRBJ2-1	CASSVSTGGASEQFF	TGTGCCAGCAGTGTGTCAACAGGGGGTGCGAGTGAGCAGTTCTTC
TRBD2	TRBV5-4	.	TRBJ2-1	CASSSGLAGGSYNEQFF	TGTGCCAGCAGCTCGGGACTAGCGGGGGGCTCCTACAATGAGCAGTTCTTC
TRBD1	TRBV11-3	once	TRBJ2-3	CASSRAGRDREADTQYF	TGTGCCAGCAGCCGCGCGGGCCGGGACAGGGAGGCAGATACGCAGTATTTT
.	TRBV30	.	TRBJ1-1	CAWNRVAEAFF	TGTGCCTGGAACAGAGTGGCTGAAGCTTTCTTT
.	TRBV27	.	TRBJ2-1	CATKGRVIQSDSYNEQFF	TGTGCCACCAAGGGGCGGGTAATACAAAGCGACTCCTACAATGAGCAGTTCTTC
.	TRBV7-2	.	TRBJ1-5	CASSSSRSQPQHF	TGTGCCAGCAGCTCTTCCAGGAGTCAGCCCCAGCATTTT
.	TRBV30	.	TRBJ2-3	CAWRSTDTQYF	TGTGCCTGGAGGAGTACAGATACGCAGTATTTT
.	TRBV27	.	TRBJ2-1	CASSTNREGEQFF	TGTGCCAGCAGTACAAACAGGGAAGGTGAGCAGTTCTTC
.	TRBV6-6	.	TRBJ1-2	CASSTRTAPGGYTF	TGTGCCAGCAGTACCCGGACAGCGCCGGGGGGCTACACCTTC
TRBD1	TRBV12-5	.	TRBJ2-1	CASGLRGQGKLAGYNEQFF	TGTGCTAGTGGCCTCCGGGGACAGGGTAAACTCGCGGGATACAATGAGCAGTTCTTC
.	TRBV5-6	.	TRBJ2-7	CASSLGMTGTNWEQYF	TGTGCCAGCAGTTTGGGTATGACGGGGACAAATTGGGAGCAGTACTTC
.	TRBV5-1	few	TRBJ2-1	CASSGRPGHLVDEQFF	TGCGCCAGCAGCGGTAGGCCGGGACACCTCGTGGATGAGCAGTTCTTC
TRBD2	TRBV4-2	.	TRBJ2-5	CASSQELAGIRGETQYF	TGTGCCAGCAGCCAAGAACTAGCGGGGATAAGAGGAGAGACCCAGTACTTC
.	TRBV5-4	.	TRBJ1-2	CASSLVGGRGYGYTF	TGTGCCAGCAGCTTGGTGGGGGGGCGCGGCTATGGCTACACCTTC
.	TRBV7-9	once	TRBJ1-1	CASSLDRNTEAFF	TGTGCCAGCAGCTTAGACAGGAACACTGAAGCTTTCTTT
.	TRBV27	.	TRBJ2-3	CASGLLSTDTQYF	TGTGCCAGCGGCCTTTTGTCCACAGATACGCAGTATTTT
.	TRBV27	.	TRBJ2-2	CASSRTENTGELFF	TGTGCCAGCAGTCGTACGGAGAACACCGGGGAGCTGTTTTTT
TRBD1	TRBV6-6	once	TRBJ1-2	CASSYPVEQGRGYTF	TGTGCCAGCAGTTATCCCGTGGAACAGGGGCGAGGCTACACCTTC
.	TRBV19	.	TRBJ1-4	CASREYRATNEKLFF	TGTGCCAGTAGAGAGTACAGGGCAACTAATGAAAAACTGTTTTTT
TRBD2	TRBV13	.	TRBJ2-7	CASSLAGGAGEQYF	TGTGCCAGCAGCTTAGCGGGGGGAGCGGGCGAGCAGTACTTC
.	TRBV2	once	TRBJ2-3	CARNRGGMNTQYF	TGTGCCAGGAACAGGGGAGGAATGAATACGCAGTATTTT
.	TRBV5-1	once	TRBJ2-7	CASSPGTYTYEQYF	TGCGCCAGCAGCCCAGGGACATACACCTACGAGCAGTACTTC
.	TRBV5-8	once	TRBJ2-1	CASSLRQSYNEQFF	TGTGCCAGCAGCTTGCGTCAGTCATACAATGAGCAGTTCTTC
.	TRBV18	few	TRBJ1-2	CASSSSGVAGYTF	TGTGCCAGCTCATCTTCAGGGGTGGCTGGCTACACCTTC
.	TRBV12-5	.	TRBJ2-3	CASGLERGDTQYF	TGTGCTAGTGGTTTGGAACGGGGGGATACGCAGTATTTT
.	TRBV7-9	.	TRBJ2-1	CASSFYVWLAQDNEQFF	TGTGCCAGCAGCTTTTATGTTTGGCTAGCGCAAGACAATGAGCAGTTCTTC
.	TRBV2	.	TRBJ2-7	CASSRWSQATYEQYF	TGTGCCAGCAGTCGGTGGTCGCAGGCCACCTACGAGCAGTACTTC
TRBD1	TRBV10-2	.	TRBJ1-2	CASSESDRVGGYTF	TGCGCCAGCAGTGAGTCAGACAGGGTAGGCGGCTACACCTTC
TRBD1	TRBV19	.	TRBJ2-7	CASSIPGGPYEQYF	TGTGCCAGTAGTATCCCAGGGGGTCCGTACGAGCAGTACTTC
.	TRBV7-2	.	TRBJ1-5	CASSSLGGINQPQHF	TGTGCCAGCAGCTCATTAGGGGGTATCAATCAGCCCCAGCATTTT
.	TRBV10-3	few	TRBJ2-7	CAISGTVDYEQYF	TGTGCCATCAGTGGGACAGTTGACTACGAGCAGTACTTC
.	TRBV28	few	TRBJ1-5	CASSFGGKHQPQHF	TGTGCCAGCAGTTTCGGGGGAAAACATCAGCCCCAGCATTTT
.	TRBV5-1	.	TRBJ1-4	CASSPLDGASAANEKLFF	TGCGCCAGCAGCCCTTTAGACGGAGCGTCAGCGGCTAATGAAAAACTGTTTTTT
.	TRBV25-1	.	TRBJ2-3	CASSAAYGGDTQYF	TGTGCCAGCAGTGCTGCCTATGGGGGGGATACGCAGTATTTT
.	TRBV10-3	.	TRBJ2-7	CAISGGSYEQYF	TGTGCCATCTCAGGAGGCTCCTACGAGCAGTACTTC
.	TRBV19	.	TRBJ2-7	CASSIAVPGGARYEQYF	TGTGCCAGTAGTATCGCAGTGCCCGGGGGCGCGCGGTACGAGCAGTACTTC
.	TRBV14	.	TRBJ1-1	CASSPPGPGAFF	TGTGCCAGCAGCCCACCGGGCCCCGGAGCTTTCTTT
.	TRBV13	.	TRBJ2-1	CASSLWDWMYNEQFF	TGTGCCAGCAGCTTATGGGACTGGATGTACAATGAGCAGTTCTTC
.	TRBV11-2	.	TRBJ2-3	CASSLGVRISPADTQYF	TGTGCCAGCAGCTTAGGGGTCCGCATCAGTCCCGCAGATACGCAGTATTTT
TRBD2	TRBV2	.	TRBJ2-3	CASSGTRDTQYF	TGTGCCAGCAGCGGGACTAGGGATACGCAGTATTTT
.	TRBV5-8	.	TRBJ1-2	CASSLDGRSPGGYTF	TGTGCCAGCAGCTTGGATGGGCGTTCCCCAGGTGGCTACACCTTC
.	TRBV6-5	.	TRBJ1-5	CASSYSHRDQPQHF	TGTGCCAGCAGTTACTCGCACAGGGATCAGCCCCAGCATTTT
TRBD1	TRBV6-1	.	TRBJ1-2	CASTPTGIYGYTF	TGTGCCAGCACCCCGACAGGGATCTATGGCTACACCTTC
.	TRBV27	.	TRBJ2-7	CASSFPGLNEQYF	TGTGCCAGCAGTTTCCCCGGTCTTAACGAGCAGTACTTC
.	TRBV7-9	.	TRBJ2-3	CASSPGFGQYF	TGTGCCAGCAGCCCTGGGTTCGGGCAGTATTTT
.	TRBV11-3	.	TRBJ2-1	CARRSGSHNEQFF	TGTGCCAGACGTTCTGGCTCCCACAATGAGCAGTTCTTC